This T cell receptor beta chain derives from a study of beta chain features in type 1 diabetes (dated by TCRdb to the late 2010s). For context, the study as a whole: Mean age, gender distribution, total cell number and subset yield were not different between patients and healthy donors. The study compared the TCRB repertoires of sorted circulating CD4+ T cell subsets in recently diagnosed type 1 diabetes patients with those in matched healthy donors. Across all samples, approximately 98,000,000 sorted cells were examined, and cell number per subset correlated strongly with RNA yield. Regulatory and stem cell-like memory subsets were isolated from only 8 patients and about eight healthy donors, whereas naive and central memory subsets came from all 30 or so donors.

The entire isolated RNA was reverse transcribed using the High Capacity cDNA Reverse Transcription Kit, and thus expressed TCRB transcripts were sequenced. Naive, central memory and regulatory T cell samples underwent deep immunoSEQ sequencing, averaging about 3.57 million total reads per sample. Sorted cells were lysed in RLT buffer, and RNA was extracted using DNase-treated RNeasy Micro or Mini kits according to cell number. Each cell subset was processed on its own to prevent cross-contamination, while patient and healthy donor samples were processed together. TCRB sequences were amplified from cDNA with the immunoSEQ multiplex PCR, producing 87-bp fragments spanning the CDR3 region. Sequencing of the amplicons was performed on the Illumina HiSeq platform. The paper's processing steps were these. PCR bias was corrected computationally using synthetic template baselines, and reads within Hamming distance 2 were collapsed, with unmergeable singletons discarded. Reads were aligned against IMGT so that V, D and J genes, CDR3 length and insertions or deletions at six rearrangement sites could be assigned. Within each subset, clonotype counts were normalized to sorted cell number, and only after that were true diversity and Gini coefficients computed with the tcR R package. Repertoire sharing was quantified using the overlap coefficient calculated on TCRB nucleotide sequences. Out-of-frame TCRB sequences from naive cells were analyzed to stand in for the pre-selection repertoire. Imported from immuneACCESS, the table was reduced by TCRdb to in-frame sequences with V and J called. These copies leave out some clones; in studies compared against another copy, an unresolved V gene accounts for under half, and the cause of the remainder is not known. The DNA was the basis for D and trimming; V, J and clone size are from that table. Across this sample there are nearly 700,000 clones, with around an eighth seen only once. Of the sample, roughly 0.022% is held by the ten largest clones.

The study at large found these results: Because small numbers of individuals were included in the HLA sub-analyses, any influence of HLA type on TCRB rearrangement was left unresolved. A moderate but significant shortening of TCRB CDR3 length was observed in type 1 diabetes patients in all four CD4+ subsets. The naive, central memory and regulatory TCRB repertoires appeared to resemble one another more closely among patients than among healthy donors. Because cDNA rather than genomic DNA was sequenced, highly expressing activated cells could have been over-represented, although no difference in activation and CD3 levels was found between groups. At VDJ recombination sites, patients with type 1 diabetes made fewer insertions and deleted more nucleotides, a pattern implying thymic rearrangement abnormalities. PCR may preferentially amplify shorter templates, but because patient and control samples were amplified and corrected together, any resulting skew would affect both groups equally.

A single peripheral blood draw of about 116 mL on average was collected from each donor into heparinised tubes. A BD FACSAria II and a panel including CD45RO, CCR7, CD25, CD127, CD95 and CD27 were used to sort naive, central memory, regulatory and stem cell-like memory CD4+ T cells. Purity was above 95% for every sorted population. PBMCs were separated immediately by Lymphoprep density gradient centrifugation and were stained directly, without being cultured. So that batch effects would be minimized, each experiment stained and sorted samples in pairs, pairing one healthy donor with one patient. Per the germline V gene, ENHRY is the CDR1 and SYGVKD is the CDR2. The germline V end is reduced by 10 bases and the J end by 3 bases; junction bases left unmatched: 14. The CDR3, cysteine through phenylalanine, is 15 amino acids long. Of all the DNA, just the CDR3 is kept, 45 bases in frame from base 1. This clone was detected a few times. Its antigen remains unidentified. Per-base quality was not reported, and no clone a single base away is much larger than it.

The sequenced sample consisted of naive CD4+ T cells from blood. The label giving this sample's cell subset or site can be read as: true naive CD4+ T cells. The receptor was isolated from a young man with type 1 diabetes. The rearrangement combines TRBV10-3 with TRBJ2-5, with TRBD1 identical over 7 junction bases. The CDR3 in this case is CASAGGPGSKETQYF. The DNA reads as follows: TGTGCCAGCGCAGGGGGTCCCGGGTCTAAAGAGACCCAGTACTTC.